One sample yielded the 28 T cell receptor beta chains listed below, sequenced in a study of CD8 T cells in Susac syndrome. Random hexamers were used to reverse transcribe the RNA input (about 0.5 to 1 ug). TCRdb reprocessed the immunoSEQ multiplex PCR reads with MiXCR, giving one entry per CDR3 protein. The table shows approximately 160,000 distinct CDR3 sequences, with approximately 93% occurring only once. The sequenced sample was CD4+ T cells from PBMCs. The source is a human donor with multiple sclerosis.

DNA of the CDR3: TGTGCCAGCAGCCGGGGACAAGAGACCCAGTACTTC. It translates to CASSRGQETQYF. The chain links TRBV9 to TRBJ2-5, with a tentative D call TRBD2 (5 bases). The CDR3 is 12 amino acids. Trimming left V 4 bases short and J 2 bases short, with 6 bases between. Per germline, CDR1 SGDLS and CDR2 YYNGEE.

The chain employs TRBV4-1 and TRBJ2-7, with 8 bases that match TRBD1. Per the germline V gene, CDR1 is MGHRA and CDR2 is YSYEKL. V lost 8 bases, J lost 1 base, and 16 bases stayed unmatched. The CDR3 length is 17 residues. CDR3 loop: CASARLQGAQMSYEQYF. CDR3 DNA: TGCGCCAGCGCGCGACTTCAGGGGGCGCAAATGTCCTACGAGCAGTACTTC.

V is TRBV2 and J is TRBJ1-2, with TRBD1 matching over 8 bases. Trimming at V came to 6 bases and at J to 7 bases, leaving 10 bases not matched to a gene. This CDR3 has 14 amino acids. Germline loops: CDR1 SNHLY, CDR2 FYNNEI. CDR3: CASRVRGRDGGYTF. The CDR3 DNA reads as TGTGCCAGCAGGGTCAGGGGGCGAGACGGTGGCTACACCTTC. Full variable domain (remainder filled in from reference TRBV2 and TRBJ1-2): EPEVTQTPSHQVTQMGQEVILRCVPISNHLYFYWYRQILGQKVEFLVSFYNNEISEKSEIFDDQFSVERPDGSNFTLKIRSTKLEDSAMYFCASRVRGRDGGYTFGSGTRLTVV.

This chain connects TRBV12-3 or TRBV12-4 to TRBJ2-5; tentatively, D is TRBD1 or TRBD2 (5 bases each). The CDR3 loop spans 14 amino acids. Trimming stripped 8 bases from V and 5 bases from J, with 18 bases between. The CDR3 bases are TGTGCCAGCTCCCCCGGGGACGAGAAGGAGACCCAGTACTTC. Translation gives CASSPGDEKETQYF.

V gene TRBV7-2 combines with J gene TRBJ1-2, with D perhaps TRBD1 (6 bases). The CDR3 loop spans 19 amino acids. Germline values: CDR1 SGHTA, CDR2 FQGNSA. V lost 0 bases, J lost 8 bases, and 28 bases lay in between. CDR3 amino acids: CASSLAVSGGAGWIGGYTF. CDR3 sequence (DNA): TGTGCCAGCAGCTTAGCAGTCTCCGGGGGCGCCGGGTGGATAGGGGGCTACACCTTC.

The CDR3 DNA is TGTGCCAGCAGCCTCCTATCTGGGGCCAACGTCCTGACTTTC. Translating gives CASSLLSGANVLTF. This rearrangement joins TRBV12-3 or TRBV12-4 to TRBJ2-6, with D unresolved. V was clipped by 6 bases and J by 1 base, with 7 bases between them. This CDR3 has 14 residues.

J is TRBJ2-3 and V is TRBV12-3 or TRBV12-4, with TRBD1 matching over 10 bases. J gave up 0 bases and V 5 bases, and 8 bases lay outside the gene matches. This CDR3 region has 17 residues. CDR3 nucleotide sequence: TGTGCCAGCAGTGTGGGACAGGGGATTACTAGCACAGATACGCAGTATTTT. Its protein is CASSVGQGITSTDTQYF.

CDR3 sequence reads: CASSPRRFAYEQYF. The CDR3 DNA follows: TGTGCCAGCAGCCCGAGGCGGTTCGCCTACGAGCAGTACTTC. The chain couples TRBV7-2 to TRBJ2-7; D remains unclear. Deletions cut 5 bases from V and 2 bases from J, with 13 bases between. This CDR3 has 14 amino acids. Germline CDR1 is SGHTA and CDR2 is FQGNSA.

The CDR3 sequence: CSAAYRNSGNTIYF. The CDR3 coding sequence is TGCAGTGCGGCGTACCGGAATTCTGGAAACACCATATATTTT. This chain uses TRBV20-1 with TRBJ1-3, with D unclear. V dropped 6 bases and J dropped 1 base, with 13 bases sitting between them. This CDR3 spans 14 amino acids. Germline CDR1 and CDR2: DFQATT and SNEGSKA (reference sequence).

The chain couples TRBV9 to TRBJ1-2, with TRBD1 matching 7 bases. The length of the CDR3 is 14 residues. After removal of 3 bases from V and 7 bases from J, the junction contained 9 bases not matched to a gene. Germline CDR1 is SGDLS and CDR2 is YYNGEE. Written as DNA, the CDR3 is TGTGCCAGCAGCGCCCCCGGGACAGTCCGTGGCTACACCTTC. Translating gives CASSAPGTVRGYTF.

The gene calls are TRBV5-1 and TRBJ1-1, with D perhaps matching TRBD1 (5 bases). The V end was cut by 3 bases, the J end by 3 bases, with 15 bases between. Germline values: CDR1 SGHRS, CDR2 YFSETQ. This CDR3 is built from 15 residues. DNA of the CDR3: TGCGCCAGCAGCTCTAAGGGGTTCCAGCACACTGAAGCTTTCTTT. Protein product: CASSSKGFQHTEAFF.

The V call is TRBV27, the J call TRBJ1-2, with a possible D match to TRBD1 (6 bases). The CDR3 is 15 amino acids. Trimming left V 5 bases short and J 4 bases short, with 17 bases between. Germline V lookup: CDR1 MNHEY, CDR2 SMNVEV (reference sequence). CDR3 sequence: CASSPVVGAGYGYTF. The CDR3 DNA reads TGTGCCAGCAGTCCCGTTGTGGGGGCAGGCTATGGCTACACCTTC.

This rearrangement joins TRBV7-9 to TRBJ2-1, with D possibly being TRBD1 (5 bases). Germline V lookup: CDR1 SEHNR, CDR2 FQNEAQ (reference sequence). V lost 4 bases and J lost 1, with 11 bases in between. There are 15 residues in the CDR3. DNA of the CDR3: TGTGCCAGCAGCTACAGGAAAGGTTCCTACAATGAGCAGTTCTTC. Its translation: CASSYRKGSYNEQFF.

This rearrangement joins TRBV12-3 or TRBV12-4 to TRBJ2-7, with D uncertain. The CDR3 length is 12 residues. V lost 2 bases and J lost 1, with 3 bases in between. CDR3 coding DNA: TGTGCCAGCAGTTTAATGTCCTACGAGCAGTACTTC. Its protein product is CASSLMSYEQYF.

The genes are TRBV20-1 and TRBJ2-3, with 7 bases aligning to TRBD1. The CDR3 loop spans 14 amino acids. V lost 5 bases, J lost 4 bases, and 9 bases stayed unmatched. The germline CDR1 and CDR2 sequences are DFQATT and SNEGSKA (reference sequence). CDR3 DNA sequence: TGCAGTGCTTACTTTCCTCAGGGGGCAGATACGCAGTATTTT. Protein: CSAYFPQGADTQYF.

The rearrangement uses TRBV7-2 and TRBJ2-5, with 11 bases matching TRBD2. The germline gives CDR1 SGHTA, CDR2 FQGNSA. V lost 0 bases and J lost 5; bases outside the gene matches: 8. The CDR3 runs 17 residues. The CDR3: CASSLASSGGLGETQYF. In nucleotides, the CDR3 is TGTGCCAGCAGCTTAGCGTCTAGCGGGGGGCTGGGGGAGACCCAGTACTTC.

The DNA for the CDR3 is TGTGCCAGCAGTCTCCGGGGCAGGGGAGACGCGCCCCAGCATTTT. It translates to CASSLRGRGDAPQHF. The V and J genes are TRBV6-5 and TRBJ1-5; a weak D match, TRBD1 (6 bases). The CDR3 sequence is 15 residues long. Trimming took off 5 bases at V and 9 bases at J, with 20 bases between the two ends. The germline V gene encodes CDR1 MNHEY and CDR2 SVGAGI.

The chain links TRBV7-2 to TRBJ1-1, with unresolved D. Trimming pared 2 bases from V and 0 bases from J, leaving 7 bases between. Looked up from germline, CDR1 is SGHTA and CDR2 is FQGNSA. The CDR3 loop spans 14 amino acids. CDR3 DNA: TGTGCCAGCAGCTTAAGTACGGTGAACACTGAAGCTTTCTTT. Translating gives CASSLSTVNTEAFF.

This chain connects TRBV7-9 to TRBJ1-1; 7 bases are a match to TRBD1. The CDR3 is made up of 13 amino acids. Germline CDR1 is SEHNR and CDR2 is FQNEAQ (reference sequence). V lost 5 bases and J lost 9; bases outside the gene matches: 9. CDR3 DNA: TGTGCCAGCAGCCCCCAAGGGGGCGAGAAAGCTTTCTTT. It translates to CASSPQGGEKAFF. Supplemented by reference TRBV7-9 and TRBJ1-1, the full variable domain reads DTGVSQNPRHKITKRGQNVTFRCDPISEHNRLYWYRQTLGQGPEFLTYFQNEAQLEKSRLLSDRFSAERPKGSFSTLEIQRTEQGDSAMYLCASSPQGGEKAFFGQGTRLTVV.

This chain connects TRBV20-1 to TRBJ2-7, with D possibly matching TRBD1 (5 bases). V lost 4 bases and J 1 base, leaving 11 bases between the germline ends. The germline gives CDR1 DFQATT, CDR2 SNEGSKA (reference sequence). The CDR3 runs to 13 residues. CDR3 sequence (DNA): TGCAGTGCTAACCCAGGGCCATCCTACGAGCAGTACTTC. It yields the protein CSANPGPSYEQYF.

CDR3 bases: TGCAGTGCTCAAGGGGGAAAGACCGCCAAGACCCAGTACTTC. It encodes CSAQGGKTAKTQYF. The chain recombines TRBV20-1 with TRBJ2-5; weak D call: TRBD1 (6 bases). The ends were cut back, 5 bases at V and 6 bases at J, with 19 bases in the middle. The CDR3 is made up of 14 amino acids. Germline V CDR1 and CDR2: DFQATT, SNEGSKA (reference sequence).

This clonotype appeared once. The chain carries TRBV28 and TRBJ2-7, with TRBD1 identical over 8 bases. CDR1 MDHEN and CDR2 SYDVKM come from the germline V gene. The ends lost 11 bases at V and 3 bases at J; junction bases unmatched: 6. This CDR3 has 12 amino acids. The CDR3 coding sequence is TGTGCCTGTCGGACAGGGATCTACGAGCAGTACTTC. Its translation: CACRTGIYEQYF.

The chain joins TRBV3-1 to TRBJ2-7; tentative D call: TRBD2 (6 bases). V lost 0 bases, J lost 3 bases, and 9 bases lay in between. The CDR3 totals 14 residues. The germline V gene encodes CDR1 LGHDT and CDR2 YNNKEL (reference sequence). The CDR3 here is CASSQDGGLYEQYF. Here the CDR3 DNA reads TGTGCCAGCAGCCAAGACGGAGGGCTCTACGAGCAGTACTTC.

CDR3 coding DNA: TGTGCCAGCAGCGCTCTAGCGGACTCCTACAATGAGCAGTTCTTC. Its translation is CASSALADSYNEQFF. The chain uses TRBV9 and TRBJ2-1; 7 bases map to TRBD2. Germline assignment: CDR1 SGDLS and CDR2 YYNGEE. The CDR3 contains 15 residues. V lost 3 bases, J lost 0 bases, and 3 bases stayed unmatched.

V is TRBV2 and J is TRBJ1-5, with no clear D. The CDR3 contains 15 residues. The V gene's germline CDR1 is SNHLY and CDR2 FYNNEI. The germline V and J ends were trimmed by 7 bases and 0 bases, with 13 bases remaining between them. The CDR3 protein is CASNLLGTSNQPQHF. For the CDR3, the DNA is TGTGCCAGCAACCTTCTGGGCACTAGCAATCAGCCCCAGCATTTT. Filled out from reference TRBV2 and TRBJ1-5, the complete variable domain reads EPEVTQTPSHQVTQMGQEVILRCVPISNHLYFYWYRQILGQKVEFLVSFYNNEISEKSEIFDDQFSVERPDGSNFTLKIRSTKLEDSAMYFCASNLLGTSNQPQHFGDGTRLSIL.

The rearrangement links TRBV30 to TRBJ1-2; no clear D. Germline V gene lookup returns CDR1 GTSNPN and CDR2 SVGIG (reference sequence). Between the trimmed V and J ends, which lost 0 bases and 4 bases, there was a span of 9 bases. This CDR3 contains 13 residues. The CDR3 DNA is TGTGCCTGGAGTGTACGGGCAGTCTATGGCTACACCTTC. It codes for CAWSVRAVYGYTF.

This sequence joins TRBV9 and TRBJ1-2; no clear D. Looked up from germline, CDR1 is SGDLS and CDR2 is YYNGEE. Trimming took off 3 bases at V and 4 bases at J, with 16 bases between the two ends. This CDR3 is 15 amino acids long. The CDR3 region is CASSAGPEAFYGYTF. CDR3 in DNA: TGTGCCAGCAGCGCCGGACCGGAAGCTTTCTATGGCTACACCTTC.

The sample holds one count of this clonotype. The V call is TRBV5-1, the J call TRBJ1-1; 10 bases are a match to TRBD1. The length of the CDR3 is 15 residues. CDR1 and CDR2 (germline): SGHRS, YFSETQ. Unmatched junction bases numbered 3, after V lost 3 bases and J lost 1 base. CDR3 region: CASSWGQGSNTEAFF. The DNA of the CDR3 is TGCGCCAGCAGCTGGGGACAGGGGTCGAACACTGAAGCTTTCTTT.